Shown below are 15 T cell receptor beta chains from a single sample sequenced in a study of cytomegalovirus exposure and HLA in healthy donors. The PCR contained 60 Vbeta and 13 Jbeta primers. Profiling relied on immunoSEQ multiplex PCR, and the TCRdb table lists in-frame clones only, not all of them. Of 140,000 to 150,000 clones in the sample, around 80% were seen once. Material for sequencing was PBMCs. The receptor set was obtained from a man between 40 and 49 years old in good health and CMV-seropositive.

The genes are TRBV11-2 and TRBJ2-2; TRBD2 matches at 10 bases. CDR1 is SGHAT, CDR2 FQNNGV, per germline. Unmatched junction bases numbered 9, after V lost 5 bases and J lost 6 bases. This CDR3 has 16 residues. CDR3 nucleotides: TGTGCCAGCAGCACCCTAGCGGGAGTCTTCGCCGGGGAGCTGTTTTTT. As protein: CASSTLAGVFAGELFF.

This clone has only a few counts. CDR3 sequence (DNA): TGTGCCAGCAGCCTCAGGGGGTCGGAGCCCCAGCATTTT. Translation: CASSLRGSEPQHF. This chain uses TRBV6-5 with TRBJ1-5, with 7 bases aligning to TRBD1. The CDR3 covers 13 residues. The J segment lost 8 bases and the V segment lost 6 bases, leaving 7 bases of the junction unmatched. Germline CDR1 is MNHEY and CDR2 is SVGAGI.

The gene calls are TRBV4-3 and TRBJ1-2; D is perhaps TRBD1 (6 bases). The CDR3 is 15 residues long. Germline assignment: CDR1 LGHNA and CDR2 YSLEER. V lost 3 bases to trimming and J lost 5 bases, with 16 bases between them. CDR3 DNA: TGCGCCAGCAGCCAGCTTAAGGGGGGGGCTTATGGCTACACCTTC. Translated: CASSQLKGGAYGYTF.

Comment on this clone: One end of the junction does not line up with germline, which may come from a read error. The chain uses TRBV5-1 and TRBJ2-4; 10 bases line up with TRBD1. Germline V CDR1 and CDR2: SGHRS, YFSETQ. This CDR3 comprises 13 residues. CDR3 sequence reads: CASSPSRQGALAF. CDR3 nucleotide sequence: TGCGCCAGCAGCCCGTCGCGACAGGGGGCGCTTGCCTTC.

This clone appeared a single time. The genes are TRBV5-4 and TRBJ1-5; 9 bases line up with TRBD1. Looked up from germline, CDR1 is SGHNT and CDR2 is YYREEE (reference sequence). The J segment lost 6 bases and the V segment lost 1 base, leaving 5 bases of the junction unmatched. The CDR3 covers 15 residues. In DNA, the CDR3 is TGTGCCAGCAGCTTGTGGGGACAGGGCGGTCAGCCCCAGCATTTT. Residues: CASSLWGQGGQPQHF.

The rearrangement uses TRBV19 and TRBJ2-1, with D possibly TRBD1 on 6 matching bases. CDR3 length equals 15 residues. Germline CDR1 is LNHDA and CDR2 is SQIVND (reference sequence). The ends were cut back, 6 bases at V and 2 bases at J, with 14 bases in the middle. The CDR3 DNA reads as TGTGCCAGTAGACGCTCCGGGACAACCTACAATGAGCAGTTCTTC. Its protein product is CASRRSGTTYNEQFF.

The chain has TRBV4-3 and TRBJ1-1; D is perhaps TRBD1 (6 bases). From germline, CDR1 is LGHNA and CDR2 YSLEER. V shed 6 bases and J shed 0 bases, with 11 bases lying between them. The length of the CDR3 is 14 residues. The CDR3 DNA is TGCGCCAGCAGTTTCGACAGGATGAACACTGAAGCTTTCTTT. This translates into CASSFDRMNTEAFF.

This clone was recorded only once. Other DNA sequences within the sample encode an identical CDR3. The chain combines TRBV25-1 with TRBJ2-5; 7 bases line up with TRBD1. From germline, CDR1 is MGHDK and CDR2 SYGVNS. Trimming took 3 bases from V and 2 from J; bases not matched to a gene: 3. The CDR3 has 14 amino acids. The CDR3 loop is CASSERGHQETQYF. In DNA, the CDR3 is TGTGCCAGCAGTGAGAGGGGGCATCAAGAGACCCAGTACTTC.

There are a few counts of this clone. The chain uses TRBV7-2 and TRBJ1-2; 11 nucleotides agree with TRBD1. From germline, CDR1 is SGHTA and CDR2 FQGNSA. The CDR3 is 17 residues long. V shed 1 base, J shed 6 bases, and the junction held 10 bases outside the gene matches. CDR3 region: CASSLGALGQGGDGYTF. CDR3 nucleotides: TGTGCCAGCAGCTTAGGGGCCCTGGGACAGGGGGGGGATGGCTACACCTTC. Combining the CDR3 with reference TRBV7-2 and TRBJ1-2 gives the whole variable domain GAGVSQSPSNKVTEKGKDVELRCDPISGHTALYWYRQSLGQGLEFLIYFQGNSAPDKSGLPSDRFSAERTGGSVSTLTIQRTQQEDSAVYLCASSLGALGQGGDGYTFGSGTRLTVV.

The chain couples TRBV15 to TRBJ2-1; the D gene is possibly TRBD2 (7 bases). This CDR3 is 17 amino acids long. The V end was cut by 6 bases, the J end by 4 bases, with 22 bases between. The germline V gene encodes CDR1 LNHNV and CDR2 YYDKDF (reference sequence). In DNA, the CDR3 is TGTGCCACCAGAGGGGGAGGGGGACTGGCCCAGTACAATGAGCAGTTCTTC. Translated: CATRGGGGLAQYNEQFF.

This chain's CDR3 is CASSRKTGPDYGYTF. DNA of the CDR3: TGCGCCAGCAGCCGAAAGACAGGGCCCGACTATGGCTACACCTTC. V usage is TRBV4-3 and J usage is TRBJ1-2, with 7 nucleotides matching TRBD1. The CDR3 runs 15 residues. With 4 bases clipped from V and 3 bases from J, the junction kept 8 bases outside the gene matches. Germline values: CDR1 LGHNA, CDR2 YSLEER.

The V gene is TRBV4-2, the J gene TRBJ1-5; TRBD1 matches 11 bases. Germline V gene sequence: CDR1 LGHNA, CDR2 YNFKEQ. Losses at the gene ends were 0 bases for V and 6 bases for J; bases not matched to a gene: 4. The length of the CDR3 is 16 residues. This CDR3 is CASSQDWTGGIQPQHF. In DNA form, the CDR3 reads TGTGCCAGCAGCCAAGATTGGACAGGGGGCATTCAGCCCCAGCATTTT.

This rearrangement joins TRBV28 to TRBJ2-5; TRBD1 matches 7 bases. Germline V lookup: CDR1 MDHEN, CDR2 SYDVKM. The CDR3 consists of 14 residues. The ends lost 8 bases at V and 7 bases at J; junction bases unmatched: 13. CDR3 protein: CASRIGRGFGTQYF. The CDR3 bases are TGTGCCAGCCGGATTGGCAGGGGGTTTGGGACCCAGTACTTC.

Only a few counts were recorded for this clone. The chain recombines TRBV7-9 with TRBJ1-2; D is perhaps TRBD1 (5 bases). Looked up from germline, CDR1 is SEHNR and CDR2 is FQNEAQ (reference sequence). Trimming shortened V by 2 bases and J by 5 bases, and 6 bases separated the two germline ends. The CDR3 is 12 residues long. The CDR3 protein is CASSLQGYGYTF. In DNA form, the CDR3 reads TGTGCCAGCAGCTTACAGGGTTATGGCTACACCTTC.

The chain employs TRBV2 and TRBJ2-7; TRBD2 aligns across 10 bases. With V trimmed by 8 bases and J by 7 bases, 11 bases remained unmatched. The CDR3 has 14 amino acids. The germline CDR1 and CDR2 sequences are SNHLY and FYNNEI. CDR3 protein: CASRTSGPVWEQYF. DNA of the CDR3: TGTGCCAGCCGGACTAGCGGACCCGTCTGGGAGCAGTACTTC.